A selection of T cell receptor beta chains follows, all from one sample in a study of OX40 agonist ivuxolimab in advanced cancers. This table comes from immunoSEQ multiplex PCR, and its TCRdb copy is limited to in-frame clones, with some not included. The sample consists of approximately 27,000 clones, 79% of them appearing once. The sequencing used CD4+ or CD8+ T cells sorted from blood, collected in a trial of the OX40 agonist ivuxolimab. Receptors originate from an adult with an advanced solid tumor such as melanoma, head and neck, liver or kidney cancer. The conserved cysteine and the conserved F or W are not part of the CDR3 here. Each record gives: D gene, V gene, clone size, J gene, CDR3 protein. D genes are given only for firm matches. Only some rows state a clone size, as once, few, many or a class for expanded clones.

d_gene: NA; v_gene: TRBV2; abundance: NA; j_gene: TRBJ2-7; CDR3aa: ASSDYLDEQY
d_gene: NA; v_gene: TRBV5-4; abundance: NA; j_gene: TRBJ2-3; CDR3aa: ASSSTGLTDTQY
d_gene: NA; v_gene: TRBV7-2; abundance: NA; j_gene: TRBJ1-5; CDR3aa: ASSLVVDQPQH
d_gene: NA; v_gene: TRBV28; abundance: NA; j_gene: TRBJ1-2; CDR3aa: ASSIYTTRTKGYT
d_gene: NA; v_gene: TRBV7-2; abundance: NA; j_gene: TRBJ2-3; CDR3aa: ASSQGLALRVTDTQY
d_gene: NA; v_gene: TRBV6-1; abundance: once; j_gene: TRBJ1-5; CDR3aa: ASSEPGLNRPQH
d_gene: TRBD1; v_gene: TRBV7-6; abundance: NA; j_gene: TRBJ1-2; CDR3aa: ASSPGLGQVGSNYGYT
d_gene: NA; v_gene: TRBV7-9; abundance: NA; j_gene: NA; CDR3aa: ATSLGFEQY
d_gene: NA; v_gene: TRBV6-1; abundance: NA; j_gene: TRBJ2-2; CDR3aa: ASGENTGELF
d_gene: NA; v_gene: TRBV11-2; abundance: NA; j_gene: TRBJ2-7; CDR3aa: ASSLIREKYEQY
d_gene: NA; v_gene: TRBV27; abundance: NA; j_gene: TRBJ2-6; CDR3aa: ASSSQDSSGANVLT
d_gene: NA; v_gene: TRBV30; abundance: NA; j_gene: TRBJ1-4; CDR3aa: AWSVGGLGEKLF
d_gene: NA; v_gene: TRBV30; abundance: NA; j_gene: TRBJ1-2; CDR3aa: AWGGETNYGYT
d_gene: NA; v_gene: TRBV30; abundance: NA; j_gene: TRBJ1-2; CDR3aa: AWSMNRAYGYT
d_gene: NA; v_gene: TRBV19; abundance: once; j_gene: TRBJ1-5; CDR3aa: ASTTLGFGQPQH
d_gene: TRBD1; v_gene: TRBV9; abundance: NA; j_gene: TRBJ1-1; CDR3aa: ASSPYVTAQGAEAF
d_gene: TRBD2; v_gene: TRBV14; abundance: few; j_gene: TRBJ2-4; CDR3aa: ASSQGLAGALSGAKNIQY
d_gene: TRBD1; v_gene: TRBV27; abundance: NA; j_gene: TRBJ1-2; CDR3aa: ASSVRDRGIQYGYT
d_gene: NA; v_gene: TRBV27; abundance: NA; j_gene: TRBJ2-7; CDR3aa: ASSRGRSYEQY
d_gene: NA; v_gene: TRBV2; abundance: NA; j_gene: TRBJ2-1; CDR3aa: ASSEALRKGNEQF
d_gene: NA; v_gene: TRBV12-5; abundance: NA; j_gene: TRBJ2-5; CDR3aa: ASGTQETQY
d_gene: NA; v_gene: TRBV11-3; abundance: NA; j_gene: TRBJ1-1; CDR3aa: ASSLTGANTEAF
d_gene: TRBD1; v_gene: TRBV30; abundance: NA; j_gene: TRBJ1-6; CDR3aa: AWSPGTGFSPLH
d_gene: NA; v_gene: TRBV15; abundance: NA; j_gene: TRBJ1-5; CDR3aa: ATSRAWKEGNQPQH
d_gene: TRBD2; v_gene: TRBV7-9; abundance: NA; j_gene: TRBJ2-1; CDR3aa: ASRGGIDEQF
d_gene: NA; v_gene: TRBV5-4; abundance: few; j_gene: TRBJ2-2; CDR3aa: ASSLAQNTGELF
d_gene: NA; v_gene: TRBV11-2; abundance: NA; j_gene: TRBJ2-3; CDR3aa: ASSLVTDTQY
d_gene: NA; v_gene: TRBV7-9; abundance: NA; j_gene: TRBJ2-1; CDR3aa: ASSLTGNEQF
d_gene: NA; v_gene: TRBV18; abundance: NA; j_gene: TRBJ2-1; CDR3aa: ASSPSASYNEQF
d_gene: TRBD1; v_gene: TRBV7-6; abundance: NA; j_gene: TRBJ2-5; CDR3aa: ASSLEVSGQGAGEQY
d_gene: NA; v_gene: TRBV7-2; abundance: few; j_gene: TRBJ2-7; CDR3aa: ASSSPSRSYEQY
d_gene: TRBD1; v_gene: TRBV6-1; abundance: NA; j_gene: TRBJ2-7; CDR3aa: ASSERQGAFYEQY
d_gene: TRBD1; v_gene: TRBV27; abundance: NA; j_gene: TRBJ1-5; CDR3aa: ASSLSPDRDGPQH
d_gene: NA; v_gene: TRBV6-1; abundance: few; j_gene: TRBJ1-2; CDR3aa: ASIPTGTNYGYT
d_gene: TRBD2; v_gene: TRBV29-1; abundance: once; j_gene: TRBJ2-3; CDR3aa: SVGGITDTQY
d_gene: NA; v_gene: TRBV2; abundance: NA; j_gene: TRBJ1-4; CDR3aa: ASRPTASNEKLF
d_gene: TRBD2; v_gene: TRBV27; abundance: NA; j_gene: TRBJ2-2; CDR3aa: ASRPTSGGFTGELF
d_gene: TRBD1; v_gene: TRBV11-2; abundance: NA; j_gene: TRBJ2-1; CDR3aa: ASSKQGAYNEQF
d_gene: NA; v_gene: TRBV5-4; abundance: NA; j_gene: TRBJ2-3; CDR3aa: ASSLEPAGADTQY
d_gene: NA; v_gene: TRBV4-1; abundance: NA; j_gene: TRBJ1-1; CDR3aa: ASSPPRQDTEAF
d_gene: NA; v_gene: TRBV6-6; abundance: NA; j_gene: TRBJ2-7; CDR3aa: ASRPRTQGYEQY
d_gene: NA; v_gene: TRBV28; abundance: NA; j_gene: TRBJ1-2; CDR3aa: ASTPADMNRPLYGYT